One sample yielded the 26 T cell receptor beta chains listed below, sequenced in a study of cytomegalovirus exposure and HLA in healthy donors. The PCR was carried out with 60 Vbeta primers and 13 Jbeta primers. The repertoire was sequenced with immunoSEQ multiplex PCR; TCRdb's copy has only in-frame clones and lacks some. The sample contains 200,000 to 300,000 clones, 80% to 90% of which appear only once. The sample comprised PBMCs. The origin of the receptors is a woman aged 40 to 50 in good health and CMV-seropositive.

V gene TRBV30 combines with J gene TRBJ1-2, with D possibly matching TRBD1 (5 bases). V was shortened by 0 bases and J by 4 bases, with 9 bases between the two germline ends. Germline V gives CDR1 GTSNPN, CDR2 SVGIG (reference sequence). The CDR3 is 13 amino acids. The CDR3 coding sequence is TGTGCCTGGAGTGTACAGGCTCCCTATGGCTACACCTTC. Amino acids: CAWSVQAPYGYTF.

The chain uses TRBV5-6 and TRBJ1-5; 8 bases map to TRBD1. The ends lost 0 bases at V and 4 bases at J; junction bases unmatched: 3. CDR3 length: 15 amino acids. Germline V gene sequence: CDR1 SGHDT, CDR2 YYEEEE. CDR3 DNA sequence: TGTGCCAGCAGCTTGGCACAGGGGGTTAATCAGCCCCAGCATTTT. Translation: CASSLAQGVNQPQHF.

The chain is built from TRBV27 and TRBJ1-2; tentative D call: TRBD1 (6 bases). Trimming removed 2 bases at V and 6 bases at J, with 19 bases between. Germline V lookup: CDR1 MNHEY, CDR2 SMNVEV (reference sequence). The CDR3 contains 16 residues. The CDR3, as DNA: TGTGCCAGCAGTTTAGGGCAGGGGATCGATATCGATGGCTACACCTTC. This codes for CASSLGQGIDIDGYTF.

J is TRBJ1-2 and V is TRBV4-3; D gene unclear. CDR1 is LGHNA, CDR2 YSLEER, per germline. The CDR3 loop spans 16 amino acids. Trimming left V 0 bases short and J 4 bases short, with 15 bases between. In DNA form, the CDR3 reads TGCGCCAGCAGCCAAGATTTTCCGGGAATAGGCTATGGCTACACCTTC. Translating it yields CASSQDFPGIGYGYTF.

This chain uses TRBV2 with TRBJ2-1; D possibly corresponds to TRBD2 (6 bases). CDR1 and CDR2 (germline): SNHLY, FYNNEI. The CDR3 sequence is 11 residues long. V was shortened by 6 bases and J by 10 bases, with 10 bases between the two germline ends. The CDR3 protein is CASRTSFEQFF. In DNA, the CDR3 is TGTGCCAGCAGGACTAGTTTCGAGCAGTTCTTC.

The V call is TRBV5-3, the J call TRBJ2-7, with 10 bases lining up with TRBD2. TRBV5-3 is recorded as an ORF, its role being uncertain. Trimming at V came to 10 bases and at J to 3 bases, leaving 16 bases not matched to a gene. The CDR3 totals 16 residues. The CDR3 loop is CAPRGRASGRGYEQYF. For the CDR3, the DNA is TGTGCCCCCCGGGGCCGGGCTAGCGGGAGAGGCTACGAGCAGTACTTC.

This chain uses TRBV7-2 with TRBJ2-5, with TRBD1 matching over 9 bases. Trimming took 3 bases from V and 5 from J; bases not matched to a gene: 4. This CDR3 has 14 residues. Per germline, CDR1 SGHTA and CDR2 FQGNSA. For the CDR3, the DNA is TGTGCCAGCAGCTTCTACAGGGGGCGTGAGACCCAGTACTTC. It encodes CASSFYRGRETQYF. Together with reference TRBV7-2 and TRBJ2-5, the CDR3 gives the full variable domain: GAGVSQSPSNKVTEKGKDVELRCDPISGHTALYWYRQSLGQGLEFLIYFQGNSAPDKSGLPSDRFSAERTGGSVSTLTIQRTQQEDSAVYLCASSFYRGRETQYFGPGTRLLVL.

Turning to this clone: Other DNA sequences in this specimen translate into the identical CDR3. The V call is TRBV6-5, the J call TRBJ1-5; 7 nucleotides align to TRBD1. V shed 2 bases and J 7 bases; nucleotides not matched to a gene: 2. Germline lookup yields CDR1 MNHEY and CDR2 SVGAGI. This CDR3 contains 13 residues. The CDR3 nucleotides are TGTGCCAGCAGTTACACAGGGGACCAGCCCCAGCATTTT. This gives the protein CASSYTGDQPQHF.

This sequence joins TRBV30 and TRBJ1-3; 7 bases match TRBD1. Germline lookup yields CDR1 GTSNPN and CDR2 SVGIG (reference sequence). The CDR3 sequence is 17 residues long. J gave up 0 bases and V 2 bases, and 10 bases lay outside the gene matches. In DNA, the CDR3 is TGTGCCTGGAGTACCCTGGGGACAGCCTACTCTGGAAACACCATATATTTT. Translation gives CAWSTLGTAYSGNTIYF. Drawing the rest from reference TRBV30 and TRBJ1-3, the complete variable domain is SQTIHQWPATLVQPVGSPLSLECTVEGTSNPNLYWYRQAAGRGLQLLFYSVGIGQISSEVPQNLSASRPQDRQFILSSKKLLLSDSGFYLCAWSTLGTAYSGNTIYFGEGSWLTVV.

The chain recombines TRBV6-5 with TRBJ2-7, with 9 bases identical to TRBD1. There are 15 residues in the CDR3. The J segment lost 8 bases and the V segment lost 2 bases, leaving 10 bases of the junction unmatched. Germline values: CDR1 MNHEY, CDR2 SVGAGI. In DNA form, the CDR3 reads TGTGCCAGCAGTTACGGCGGACAGGGGTTGTGGCAGCAGTACTTC. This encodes CASSYGGQGLWQQYF.

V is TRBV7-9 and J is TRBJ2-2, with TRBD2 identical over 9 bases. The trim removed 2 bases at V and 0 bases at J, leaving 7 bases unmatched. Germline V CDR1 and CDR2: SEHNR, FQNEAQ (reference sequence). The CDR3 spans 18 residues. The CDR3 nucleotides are TGTGCCAGCAGCTTACTAGCGGGATTGACCCCGAACACCGGGGAGCTGTTTTTT. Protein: CASSLLAGLTPNTGELFF. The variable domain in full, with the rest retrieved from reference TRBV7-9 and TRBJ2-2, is DTGVSQNPRHKITKRGQNVTFRCDPISEHNRLYWYRQTLGQGPEFLTYFQNEAQLEKSRLLSDRFSAERPKGSFSTLEIQRTEQGDSAMYLCASSLLAGLTPNTGELFFGEGSRLTVL.

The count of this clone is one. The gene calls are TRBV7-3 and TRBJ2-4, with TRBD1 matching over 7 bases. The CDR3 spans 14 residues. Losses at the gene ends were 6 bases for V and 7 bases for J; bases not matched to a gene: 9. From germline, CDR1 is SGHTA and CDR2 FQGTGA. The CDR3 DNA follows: TGTGCCAGCAGTTATGGGACAGTTGACAACATTCAGTACTTC. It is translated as CASSYGTVDNIQYF.

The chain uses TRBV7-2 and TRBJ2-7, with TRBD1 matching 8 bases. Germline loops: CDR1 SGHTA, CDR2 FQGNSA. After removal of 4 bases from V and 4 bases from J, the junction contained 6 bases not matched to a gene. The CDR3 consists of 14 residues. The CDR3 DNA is TGTGCCAGCAGCTCCCGGACAGGGAGTTACGAGCAGTACTTC. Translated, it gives CASSSRTGSYEQYF.

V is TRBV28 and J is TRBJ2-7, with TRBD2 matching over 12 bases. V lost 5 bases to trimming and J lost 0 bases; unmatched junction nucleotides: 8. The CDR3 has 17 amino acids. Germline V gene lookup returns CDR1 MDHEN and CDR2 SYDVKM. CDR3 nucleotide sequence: TGTGCCAGCAGTGTAACGACTAGCGGGAGCTCCTCCTACGAGCAGTACTTC. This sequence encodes CASSVTTSGSSSYEQYF.

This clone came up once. CDR3 loop: CASSHLDGGGTPYEQYF. The CDR3 coding sequence is TGCGCCAGCAGCCACCTAGACGGGGGTGGCACCCCCTACGAGCAGTACTTC. V and J are TRBV4-1 and TRBJ2-7; TRBD2 might be the D (6 bases). The CDR3 has 17 amino acids. From germline, CDR1 is MGHRA and CDR2 YSYEKL. The V end was cut by 3 bases, the J end by 2 bases, with 20 bases between.

The CDR3 DNA sequence: TGTGCCAGCAGTGCCCCTAGCGGGAGAGGGCAAGAGACCCAGTACTTC. Protein sequence: CASSAPSGRGQETQYF. The J gene is TRBJ2-5, the V gene TRBV28; 10 bases are shared with TRBD2. The V and J ends lost 5 bases and 2 bases, in that order; junction bases with no gene match: 8. Germline V gene sequence: CDR1 MDHEN, CDR2 SYDVKM. The length of the CDR3 is 16 residues.

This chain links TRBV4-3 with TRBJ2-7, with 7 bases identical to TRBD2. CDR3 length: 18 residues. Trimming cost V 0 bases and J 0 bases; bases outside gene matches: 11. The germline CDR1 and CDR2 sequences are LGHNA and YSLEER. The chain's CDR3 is CASSQDRALAESSYEQYF. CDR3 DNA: TGCGCCAGCAGCCAAGATAGGGCCCTAGCGGAGTCCTCCTACGAGCAGTACTTC.

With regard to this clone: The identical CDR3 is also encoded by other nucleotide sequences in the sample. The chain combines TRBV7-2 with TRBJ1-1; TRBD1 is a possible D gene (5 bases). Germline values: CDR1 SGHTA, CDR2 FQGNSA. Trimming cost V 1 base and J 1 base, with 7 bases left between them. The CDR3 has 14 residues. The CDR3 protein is CASSLGGANTEAFF. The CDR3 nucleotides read TGTGCCAGCAGCTTAGGTGGGGCGAACACTGAAGCTTTCTTT.

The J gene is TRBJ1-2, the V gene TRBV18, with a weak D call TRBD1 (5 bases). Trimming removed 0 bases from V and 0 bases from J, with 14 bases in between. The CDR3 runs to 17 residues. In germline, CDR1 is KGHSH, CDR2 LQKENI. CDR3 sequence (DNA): TGTGCCAGCTCACCACCTAGTAGACAGAAAGCTAACTATGGCTACACCTTC. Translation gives CASSPPSRQKANYGYTF.

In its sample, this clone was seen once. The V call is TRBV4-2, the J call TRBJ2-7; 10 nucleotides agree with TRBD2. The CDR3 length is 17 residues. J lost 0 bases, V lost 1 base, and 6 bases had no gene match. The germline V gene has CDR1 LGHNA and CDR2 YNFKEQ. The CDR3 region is CASSQGTSGPISYEQYF. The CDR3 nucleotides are TGTGCCAGCAGCCAAGGGACTAGCGGACCAATCTCCTACGAGCAGTACTTC.

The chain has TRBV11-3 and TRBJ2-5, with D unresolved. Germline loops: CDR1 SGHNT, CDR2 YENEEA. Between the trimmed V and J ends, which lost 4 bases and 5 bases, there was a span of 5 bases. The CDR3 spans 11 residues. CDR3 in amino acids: CASSSRETQYF. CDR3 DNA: TGTGCCAGCAGCTCGAGGGAGACCCAGTACTTC.

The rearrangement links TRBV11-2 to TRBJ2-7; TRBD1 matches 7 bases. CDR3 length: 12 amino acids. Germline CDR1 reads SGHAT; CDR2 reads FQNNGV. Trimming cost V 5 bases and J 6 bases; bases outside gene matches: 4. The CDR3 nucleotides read TGTGCCAGCAGCCAAGGGACAGCCGAGCAGTACTTC. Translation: CASSQGTAEQYF.

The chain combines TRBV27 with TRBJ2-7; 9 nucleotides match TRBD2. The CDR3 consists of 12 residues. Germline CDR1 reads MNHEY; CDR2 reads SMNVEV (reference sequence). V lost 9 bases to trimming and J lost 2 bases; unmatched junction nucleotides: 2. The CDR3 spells CASSGSTYEQYF. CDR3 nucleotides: TGTGCCAGTAGCGGGAGTACCTACGAGCAGTACTTC.

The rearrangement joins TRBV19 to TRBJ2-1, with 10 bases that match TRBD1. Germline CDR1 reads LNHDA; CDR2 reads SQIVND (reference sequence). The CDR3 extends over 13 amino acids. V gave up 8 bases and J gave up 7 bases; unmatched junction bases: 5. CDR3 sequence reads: CASAGTGENEQFF. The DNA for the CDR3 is TGTGCCAGTGCCGGGACAGGGGAAAATGAGCAGTTCTTC.

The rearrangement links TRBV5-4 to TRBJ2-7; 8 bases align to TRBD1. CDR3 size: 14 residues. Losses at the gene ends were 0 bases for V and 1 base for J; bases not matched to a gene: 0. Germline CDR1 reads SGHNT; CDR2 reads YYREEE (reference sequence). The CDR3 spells CASSLGDRSYEQYF. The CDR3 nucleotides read TGTGCCAGCAGCTTGGGGGACAGGTCCTACGAGCAGTACTTC.

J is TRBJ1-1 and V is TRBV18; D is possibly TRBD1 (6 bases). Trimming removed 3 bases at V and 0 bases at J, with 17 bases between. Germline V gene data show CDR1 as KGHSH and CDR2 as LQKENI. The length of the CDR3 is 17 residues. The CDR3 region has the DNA TGTGCCAGCTCACCCACTCAACCGGACAGAATGAACACTGAAGCTTTCTTT. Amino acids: CASSPTQPDRMNTEAFF.